A single sample gave rise to the 29 T cell receptor beta chains below, sequenced in a study of shared clonotypes between healthy human individuals. Profiling relied on immunoSEQ multiplex PCR, and the TCRdb table lists in-frame clones only, not all of them. The data show approximately 2.5 million clones, with roughly 93% seen just once and 0.36% held by the top ten. Sequenced: naive CD4+ T cells from PBMCs. The subset denotes: CD45RA+ positively selected. These receptors were collected from a young man in good health. Some clones in this sample may be carry-over from other donors' samples.

The J gene is TRBJ2-5, the V gene TRBV6-1; 7 bases align to TRBD2. Germline-derived CDR1 and CDR2 are MNHNS and SASEGT. V lost 6 bases, J lost 1 base, and 8 bases stayed unmatched. The CDR3 covers 15 residues. The CDR3, as DNA: TGTGCCAGCAGGGGGGGACTACTAATCCAAGAGACCCAGTACTTC. Protein: CASRGGLLIQETQYF.

The chain joins TRBV27 to TRBJ2-2; D might be TRBD1 or TRBD2, each matching 6 bases. Germline loops: CDR1 MNHEY, CDR2 SMNVEV (reference sequence). This CDR3 comprises 15 residues. The V gene lost 7 bases and the J gene lost 6 bases, with 18 bases spanning the gap. CDR3 region: CASTPKSGAPGELFF. CDR3 in DNA: TGTGCCAGCACCCCGAAGTCGGGGGCCCCCGGGGAGCTGTTTTTT.

This clone has more than one count but fewer than ten. J is TRBJ1-1 and V is TRBV19; D remains unclear. Deletions cut 7 bases from V and 2 bases from J, with 5 bases between. The germline V gene encodes CDR1 LNHDA and CDR2 SQIVND (reference sequence). This CDR3 comprises 11 residues. The CDR3 DNA reads TGTGCCAGTATGCGAAACACTGAAGCTTTCTTT. This encodes CASMRNTEAFF. The variable domain in full, with the rest retrieved from reference TRBV19 and TRBJ1-1, is DGGITQSPKYLFRKEGQNVTLSCEQNLNHDAMYWYRQDPGQGLRLIYYSQIVNDFQKGDIAEGYSVSREKKESFPLTVTSAQKNPTAFYLCASMRNTEAFFGQGTRLTVV.

The chain is built from TRBV7-2 and TRBJ2-1; TRBD1 matches 7 bases. Germline loops: CDR1 SGHTA, CDR2 FQGNSA. Trimming cost V 4 bases and J 2 bases; bases outside gene matches: 5. The CDR3 totals 15 residues. CDR3 DNA sequence: TGTGCCAGCAGCTCCCGGGACAGTACCTACAATGAGCAGTTCTTC. Encoded protein: CASSSRDSTYNEQFF. The variable domain in full, with the rest retrieved from reference TRBV7-2 and TRBJ2-1, is GAGVSQSPSNKVTEKGKDVELRCDPISGHTALYWYRQSLGQGLEFLIYFQGNSAPDKSGLPSDRFSAERTGGSVSTLTIQRTQQEDSAVYLCASSSRDSTYNEQFFGPGTRLTVL.

The chain employs TRBV15 and TRBJ1-2; D gene ambiguous. This CDR3 is built from 14 residues. Per the germline V gene, CDR1 is LNHNV and CDR2 is YYDKDF (reference sequence). V was shortened by 2 bases and J by 2 bases, with 9 bases between the two germline ends. CDR3 in DNA: TGTGCCACCAGCAGACCAAAATCGAACTATGGCTACACCTTC. Its protein product is CATSRPKSNYGYTF. Together with reference TRBV15 and TRBJ1-2, the CDR3 gives the full variable domain: DAMVIQNPRYQVTQFGKPVTLSCSQTLNHNVMYWYQQKSSQAPKLLFHYYDKDFNNEADTPDNFQSRRPNTSFCFLDIRSPGLGDTAMYLCATSRPKSNYGYTFGSGTRLTVV.

In regard to this clone: Other DNA sequences from this sample encode an identical CDR3 as well. The genes are TRBV5-6 and TRBJ1-2; 7 bases fit TRBD1. CDR3 length equals 14 residues. Losses at the gene ends were 0 bases for V and 3 bases for J; bases not matched to a gene: 2. Germline loops: CDR1 SGHDT, CDR2 YYEEEE. The CDR3 sequence is CASSLAGTDYGYTF. In DNA form, the CDR3 reads TGTGCCAGCAGCTTGGCCGGGACAGACTATGGCTACACCTTC.

The chain is built from TRBV28 and TRBJ1-5; D unclear. V was shortened by 3 bases and J by 3 bases, with 9 bases between the two germline ends. The germline V gene encodes CDR1 MDHEN and CDR2 SYDVKM. This CDR3 contains 14 residues. This CDR3 is CASSFSRINQPQHF. The CDR3 coding sequence is TGTGCCAGCAGTTTCTCCAGGATCAATCAGCCCCAGCATTTT.

In regard to this clone: This specimen includes other DNA sequences encoding the same CDR3. V gene TRBV2 combines with J gene TRBJ2-7, with TRBD1 matching over 7 bases. From germline, CDR1 is SNHLY and CDR2 FYNNEI. After removal of 5 bases from V and 0 bases from J, the junction contained 1 base not matched to a gene. The CDR3 totals 13 residues. The CDR3 nucleotides read TGTGCCAGCAGTCGACAGGGCTCCTACGAGCAGTACTTC. Translated, it gives CASSRQGSYEQYF.

The chain couples TRBV4-1 to TRBJ1-2; D gene ambiguous. The CDR3 totals 13 residues. Germline CDR1 MGHRA, CDR2 YSYEKL. The V and J ends lost 2 bases and 4 bases respectively, with 8 bases between them. Here the CDR3 reads CASSQPGTYGYTF. Written as DNA, the CDR3 is TGCGCCAGCAGCCAACCAGGCACCTATGGCTACACCTTC.

The V and J genes are TRBV28 and TRBJ2-5; the match to TRBD1 covers 8 bases. The CDR3 length is 13 residues. V was pared by 8 bases and J by 5 bases, with 7 bases of the junction left unmatched. Germline V gene sequence: CDR1 MDHEN, CDR2 SYDVKM. As DNA, the CDR3 is TGTGCCAGCTCATTCAGGGGGCGGGAGACCCAGTACTTC. This gives the protein CASSFRGRETQYF.

The chain combines TRBV10-3 with TRBJ1-3; D gene ambiguous. The V gene lost 5 bases and the J gene lost 0 bases, with 8 bases spanning the gap. The CDR3 loop spans 14 amino acids. Germline V gene lookup returns CDR1 ENHRY and CDR2 SYGVKD. CDR3 sequence (DNA): TGTGCCATCAGTCCGACGGCCTCTGGAAACACCATATATTTT. Its protein product is CAISPTASGNTIYF.

The J gene is TRBJ1-1, the V gene TRBV14; D remains unclear. The CDR3 totals 14 residues. The germline V gene has CDR1 SGHDN and CDR2 FVKESK. V gave up 4 bases and J gave up 1 base, with 10 bases separating them. The CDR3 sequence: CASSLRTGNTEAFF. The CDR3 DNA reads as TGTGCCAGCAGCCTCCGGACGGGGAACACTGAAGCTTTCTTT.

The chain combines TRBV7-8 with TRBJ2-4, with D perhaps TRBD1 (7 bases). This CDR3 is 17 amino acids long. Germline V gene sequence: CDR1 SGHVS, CDR2 FQNEAQ. Between the trimmed V and J ends, which lost 5 bases and 1 base, there was a span of 18 bases. CDR3 sequence (DNA): TGTGCCAGCAGCCCATCATCGACAGGGAGGGCCAAAAACATTCAGTACTTC. Translating it yields CASSPSSTGRAKNIQYF.

This sequence joins TRBV5-4 and TRBJ1-1, with D unresolved. The CDR3 is 14 residues long. V was pared by 2 bases and J by 2 bases, with 10 bases between. Looked up from germline, CDR1 is SGHNT and CDR2 is YYREEE (reference sequence). CDR3 loop: CASSLTTSNTEAFF. The CDR3 DNA sequence: TGTGCCAGCAGCTTAACCACCTCCAACACTGAAGCTTTCTTT. The full variable domain, with the rest looked up from reference TRBV5-4 and TRBJ1-1, is ETGVTQSPTHLIKTRGQQVTLRCSSQSGHNTVSWYQQALGQGPQFIFQYYREEENGRGNFPPRFSGLQFPNYSSELNVNALELDDSALYLCASSLTTSNTEAFFGQGTRLTVV.

In its sample, this clone was seen once. The rearrangement joins TRBV4-1 to TRBJ2-5; D call uncertain. V was clipped by 1 base and J by 3 bases, with 12 bases between them. Germline V gives CDR1 MGHRA, CDR2 YSYEKL. The CDR3 has 15 residues. CDR3 nucleotide sequence: TGCGCCAGCAGCCAAGGAACCCTCCTAAAAGAGACCCAGTACTTC. This codes for CASSQGTLLKETQYF.

CDR3 in amino acids: CASTLQGMDTGELFF. The CDR3 bases are TGTGCCAGCACCTTACAGGGGATGGACACCGGGGAGCTGTTTTTT. The chain links TRBV5-5 to TRBJ2-2; 7 bases align to TRBD1. Germline CDR1 and CDR2: SGHKS and YYEKEE (reference sequence). The CDR3 is made up of 15 amino acids. V trimming: 6 bases; J trimming: 3 bases; junction bases outside the gene matches: 8.

The chain is built from TRBV19 and TRBJ1-6, with TRBD1 matching over 8 bases. Germline V gives CDR1 LNHDA, CDR2 SQIVND (reference sequence). The CDR3 is 16 amino acids. J gave up 6 bases and V 5 bases, and 9 bases lay outside the gene matches. CDR3 DNA: TGTGCCAGTAGTCCCGACAGGGGATTCGGTAATTCACCCCTCCACTTT. This translates into CASSPDRGFGNSPLHF.

This rearrangement joins TRBV7-2 to TRBJ2-3, with unresolved D. CDR3 length: 14 amino acids. Per the germline V gene, CDR1 is SGHTA and CDR2 is FQGNSA. Trimming cost V 0 bases and J 3 bases, with 7 bases left between them. The CDR3 region is CASSLAPVTDTQYF. The CDR3 DNA reads as TGTGCCAGCAGCTTAGCCCCCGTAACAGATACGCAGTATTTT.

In the case of this clone: The same CDR3 is also encoded by other DNA sequences in this sample. The chain has TRBV29-1 and TRBJ2-1; D remains ambiguous. Trimming stripped 6 bases from V and 9 bases from J, with 6 bases between. Germline loops: CDR1 SQVTM, CDR2 ANQGSEA. This CDR3 has 9 amino acids. The CDR3 sequence is CSVDSEQFF. The DNA of the CDR3 is TGCAGCGTGGATAGTGAGCAGTTCTTC.

The CDR3 region is CASSLQMGGYTF. The CDR3 bases are TGTGCCAGCAGCTTACAAATGGGGGGCTACACCTTC. The chain recombines TRBV7-9 with TRBJ1-2; D unresolved. The CDR3 length is 12 residues. The germline V gene encodes CDR1 SEHNR and CDR2 FQNEAQ (reference sequence). The V end was cut by 2 bases, the J end by 8 bases, with 9 bases between.

This clone was seen a few times. The chain carries TRBV30 and TRBJ1-1; D might be TRBD1 (6 bases). V lost 4 bases and J lost 11, with 20 bases in between. Germline V gene data show CDR1 as GTSNPN and CDR2 as SVGIG (reference sequence). This CDR3 has 13 residues. CDR3 loop: CAWIMAGAFDAFF. The CDR3 region has the DNA TGTGCCTGGATTATGGCAGGGGCCTTTGACGCTTTCTTT.

This chain connects TRBV7-9 to TRBJ1-4, with a weak D call TRBD1 (5 bases). The CDR3 runs 16 residues. The germline V and J ends were trimmed by 4 bases and 6 bases, with 18 bases remaining between them. Germline values: CDR1 SEHNR, CDR2 FQNEAQ (reference sequence). The CDR3 region is CASSSFKRDLHEKLFF. The CDR3 DNA reads TGTGCCAGCAGCTCCTTCAAACGGGACCTCCATGAAAAACTGTTTTTT.

This clone was counted once. The chain is built from TRBV9 and TRBJ1-1; a weak D match, TRBD1 (6 bases). CDR3 length: 14 amino acids. Between the trimmed V and J ends, which lost 4 bases and 1 base, there was a span of 11 bases. The germline V gene has CDR1 SGDLS and CDR2 YYNGEE. CDR3 loop: CASSTQGGNTEAFF. Written as DNA, the CDR3 is TGTGCCAGCAGCACACAGGGCGGGAACACTGAAGCTTTCTTT.

In its sample, this clone was seen once. The same CDR3 can be traced to other DNA sequences in this sample. The gene calls are TRBV14 and TRBJ2-7, with TRBD1 as a possible D gene (5 bases). The V end lost 4 bases, the J end lost 4 bases, and 11 bases lay between the germline ends. CDR1 and CDR2 from the germline V gene are SGHDN and FVKESK. There are 13 residues in the CDR3. The CDR3 DNA follows: TGTGCCAGCAGCCGTGACAGAGTTTACGAGCAGTACTTC. This gives the protein CASSRDRVYEQYF.

Remarks on this clone: Distinct nucleotide sequences in the sample also encode this CDR3. The gene calls are TRBV2 and TRBJ1-5, with D possibly TRBD1 on 5 matching bases. This CDR3 has 12 residues. Trimming left V 5 bases short and J 4 bases short, with 6 bases between. CDR1 is SNHLY, CDR2 FYNNEI, per germline. The CDR3 is CASSQGNQPQHF. DNA of the CDR3: TGTGCCAGCAGTCAGGGAAATCAGCCCCAGCATTTT.

The chain uses TRBV5-8 and TRBJ2-3, with D perhaps TRBD1 (5 bases). Germline V gene lookup returns CDR1 SGHTS and CDR2 YDEGEE. Trimming shortened V by 4 bases and J by 7 bases, and 13 bases separated the two germline ends. The CDR3 runs to 13 residues. CDR3 bases: TGTGCCAGCAGCATCGACAGTTTGAATACGCAGTATTTT. The encoded protein is CASSIDSLNTQYF.

This chain joins TRBV25-1 and TRBJ1-3; tentative D call: TRBD1 (5 bases). Germline V gene data show CDR1 as MGHDK and CDR2 as SYGVNS. Trimming took off 4 bases at V and 0 bases at J, with 13 bases between the two ends. The CDR3 totals 16 residues. This CDR3 reads CASSAPGSYSGNTIYF. CDR3 DNA sequence: TGTGCCAGCAGTGCTCCAGGGTCCTACTCTGGAAACACCATATATTTT.

The J gene is TRBJ1-5, the V gene TRBV19; 10 nucleotides match TRBD1. This CDR3 is 16 amino acids long. Germline V gene sequence: CDR1 LNHDA, CDR2 SQIVND (reference sequence). Trimming took 4 bases from V and 2 from J; bases not matched to a gene: 5. The CDR3, as DNA: TGTGCCAGTAGTAGGGGACAGGGGTGGGGCAATCAGCCCCAGCATTTT. Its protein is CASSRGQGWGNQPQHF.

This chain uses TRBV19 with TRBJ2-1; 14 bases are shared with TRBD2. V shed 5 bases and J 7 bases; nucleotides not matched to a gene: 13. The germline CDR1 and CDR2 sequences are LNHDA and SQIVND (reference sequence). The CDR3 length is 18 residues. This CDR3 reads CASSAGTSGSHRGNEQFF. CDR3 nucleotides: TGTGCCAGTAGTGCCGGGACTAGCGGGAGTCATAGGGGGAATGAGCAGTTCTTC.